This T cell receptor (beta chain) was captured in a study of blood T cell repertoires in COVID-19. Study context: COVID-19 samples, acute and convalescent, were from the United States, Italy and Spain. The cDNA or gDNA used as material had been derived from T cells, B-cell-depleted T cells, or PBMCs.

As handled by the study authors: Nucleated cell counts were estimated from reference gene primer amplification. Sequenced by immunoSEQ multiplex PCR; TCRdb stores in-frame clones only, minus some. V and J calls plus clone size are reproduced from that table; the DNA served to infer D and trimming. The sample carries 97,000 or so clones, approximately 82% recorded once. V shed 1 base and J shed 8 bases, with 20 bases lying between them. CDR3 length: 16 residues. Germline CDR1 SGHNT, CDR2 YENEEA. Sequenced: peripheral blood. This receptor was identified in a man aged 55 to 70 with acute or convalescent COVID-19. The chain uses TRBV11-3 and TRBJ1-1; D perhaps matches TRBD1 (5 bases). The CDR3 bases are TGTGCCAGCAGCTTAGGGGACCAGGCCGTTGGGGGGGAAGCTTTCTTT. It codes for CASSLGDQAVGGEAFF.